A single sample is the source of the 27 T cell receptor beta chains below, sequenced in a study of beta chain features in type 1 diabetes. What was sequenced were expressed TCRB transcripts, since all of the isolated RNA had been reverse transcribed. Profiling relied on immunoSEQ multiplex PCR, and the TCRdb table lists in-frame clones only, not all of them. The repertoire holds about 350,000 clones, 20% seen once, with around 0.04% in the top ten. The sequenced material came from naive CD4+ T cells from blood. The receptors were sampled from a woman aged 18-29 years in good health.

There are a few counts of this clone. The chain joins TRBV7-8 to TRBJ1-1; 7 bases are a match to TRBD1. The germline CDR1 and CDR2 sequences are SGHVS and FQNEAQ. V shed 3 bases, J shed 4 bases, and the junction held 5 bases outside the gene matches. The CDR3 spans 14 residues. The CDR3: CASSFTGASTEAFF. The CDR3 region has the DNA TGTGCCAGCAGCTTTACAGGGGCCAGCACTGAAGCTTTCTTT.

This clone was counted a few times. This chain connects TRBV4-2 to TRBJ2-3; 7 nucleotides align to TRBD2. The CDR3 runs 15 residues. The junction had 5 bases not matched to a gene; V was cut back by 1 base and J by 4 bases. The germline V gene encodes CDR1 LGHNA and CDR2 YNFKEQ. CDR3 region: CASSQAGGEADTQYF. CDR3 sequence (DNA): TGTGCCAGCAGCCAAGCGGGGGGAGAGGCAGATACGCAGTATTTT.

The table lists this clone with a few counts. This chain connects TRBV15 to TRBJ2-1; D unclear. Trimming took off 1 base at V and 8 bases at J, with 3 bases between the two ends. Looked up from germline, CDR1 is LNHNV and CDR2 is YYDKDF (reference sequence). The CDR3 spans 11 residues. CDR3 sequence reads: CATSRVDEQFF. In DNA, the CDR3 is TGTGCCACCAGCAGAGTAGATGAGCAGTTCTTC. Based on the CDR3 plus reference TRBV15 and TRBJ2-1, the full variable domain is DAMVIQNPRYQVTQFGKPVTLSCSQTLNHNVMYWYQQKSSQAPKLLFHYYDKDFNNEADTPDNFQSRRPNTSFCFLDIRSPGLGDTAMYLCATSRVDEQFFGPGTRLTVL.

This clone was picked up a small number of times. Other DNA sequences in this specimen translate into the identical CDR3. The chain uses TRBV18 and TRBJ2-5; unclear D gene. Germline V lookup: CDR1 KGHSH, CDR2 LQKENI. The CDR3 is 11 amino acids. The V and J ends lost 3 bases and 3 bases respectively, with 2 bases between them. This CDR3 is CASSPEETQYF. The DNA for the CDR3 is TGTGCCAGCTCACCCGAAGAGACCCAGTACTTC.

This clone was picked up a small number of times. The CDR3 reads CASSSGDVGGLSGANVLTF. CDR3 in DNA: TGTGCCAGCAGCTCTGGTGATGTAGGGGGCCTCTCTGGGGCCAACGTCCTGACTTTC. The V gene is TRBV5-4, the J gene TRBJ2-6; 7 positions agree with TRBD1. J gave up 0 bases and V 3 bases, and 12 bases lay outside the gene matches. The CDR3 runs to 19 residues. The germline V gene encodes CDR1 SGHNT and CDR2 YYREEE (reference sequence).

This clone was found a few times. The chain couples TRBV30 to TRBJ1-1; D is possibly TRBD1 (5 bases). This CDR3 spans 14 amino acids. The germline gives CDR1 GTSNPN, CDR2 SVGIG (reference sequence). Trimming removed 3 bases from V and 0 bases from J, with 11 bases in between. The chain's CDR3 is CAWRGQGMNTEAFF. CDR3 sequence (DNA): TGTGCCTGGAGAGGGCAGGGAATGAACACTGAAGCTTTCTTT.

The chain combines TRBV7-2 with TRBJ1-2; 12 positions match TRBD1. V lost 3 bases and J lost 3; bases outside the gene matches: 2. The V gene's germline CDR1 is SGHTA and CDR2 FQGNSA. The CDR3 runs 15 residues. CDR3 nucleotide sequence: TGTGCCAGCAGCTTTGGGACAGGGGGCTACTATGGCTACACCTTC. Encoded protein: CASSFGTGGYYGYTF. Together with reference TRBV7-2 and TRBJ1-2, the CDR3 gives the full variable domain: GAGVSQSPSNKVTEKGKDVELRCDPISGHTALYWYRQSLGQGLEFLIYFQGNSAPDKSGLPSDRFSAERTGGSVSTLTIQRTQQEDSAVYLCASSFGTGGYYGYTFGSGTRLTVV.

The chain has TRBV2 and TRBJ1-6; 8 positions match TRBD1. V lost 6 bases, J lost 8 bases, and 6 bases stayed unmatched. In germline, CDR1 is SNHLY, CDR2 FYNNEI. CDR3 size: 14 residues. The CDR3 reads CASRPGGRYSPLHF. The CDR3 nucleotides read TGTGCCAGCAGGCCAGGGGGCAGATATTCACCCCTCCACTTT.

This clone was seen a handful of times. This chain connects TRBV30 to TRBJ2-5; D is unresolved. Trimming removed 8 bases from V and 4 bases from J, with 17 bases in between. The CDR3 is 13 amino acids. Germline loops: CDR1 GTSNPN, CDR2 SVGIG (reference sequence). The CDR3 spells CARASGDRETQYF. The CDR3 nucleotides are TGTGCCCGCGCGTCGGGTGATCGAGAGACCCAGTACTTC.

Written as DNA, the CDR3 is TGCGCCAGCAGCCAGCCCGGGAACCAAGAGACCCAGTACTTC. Translating it yields CASSQPGNQETQYF. J is TRBJ2-5 and V is TRBV4-3; D possibly corresponds to TRBD2 (5 bases). Germline values: CDR1 LGHNA, CDR2 YSLEER. Trimming pared 3 bases from V and 0 bases from J, leaving 8 bases between. This CDR3 is built from 14 residues.

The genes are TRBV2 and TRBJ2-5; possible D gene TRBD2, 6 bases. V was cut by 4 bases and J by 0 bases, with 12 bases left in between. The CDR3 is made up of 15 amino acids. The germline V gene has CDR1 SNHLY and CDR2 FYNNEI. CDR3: CASSATGGNQETQYF. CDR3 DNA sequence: TGTGCCAGCAGTGCAACCGGAGGGAACCAAGAGACCCAGTACTTC.

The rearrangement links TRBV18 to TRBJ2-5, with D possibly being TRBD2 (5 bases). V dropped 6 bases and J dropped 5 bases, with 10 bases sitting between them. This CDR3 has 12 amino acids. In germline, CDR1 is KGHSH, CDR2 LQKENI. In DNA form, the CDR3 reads TGTGCCAGCTCCCACCCGGGGGAGACCCAGTACTTC. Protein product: CASSHPGETQYF.

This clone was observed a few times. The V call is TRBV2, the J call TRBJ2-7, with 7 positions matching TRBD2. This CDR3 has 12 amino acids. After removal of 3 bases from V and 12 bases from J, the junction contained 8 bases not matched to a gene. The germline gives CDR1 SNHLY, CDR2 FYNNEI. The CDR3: CASSDGLGVRYF. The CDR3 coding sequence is TGTGCCAGCAGTGATGGACTAGGGGTGAGGTACTTC. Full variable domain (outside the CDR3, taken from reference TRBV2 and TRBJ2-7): EPEVTQTPSHQVTQMGQEVILRCVPISNHLYFYWYRQILGQKVEFLVSFYNNEISEKSEIFDDQFSVERPDGSNFTLKIRSTKLEDSAMYFCASSDGLGVRYFGPGTRLTVT.

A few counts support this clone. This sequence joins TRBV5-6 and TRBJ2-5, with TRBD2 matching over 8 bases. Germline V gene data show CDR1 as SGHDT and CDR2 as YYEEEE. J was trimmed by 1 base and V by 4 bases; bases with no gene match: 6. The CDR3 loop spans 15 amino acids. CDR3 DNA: TGTGCCAGCAGCCCCCGCGGGAGGTTCCAAGAGACCCAGTACTTC. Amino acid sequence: CASSPRGRFQETQYF.

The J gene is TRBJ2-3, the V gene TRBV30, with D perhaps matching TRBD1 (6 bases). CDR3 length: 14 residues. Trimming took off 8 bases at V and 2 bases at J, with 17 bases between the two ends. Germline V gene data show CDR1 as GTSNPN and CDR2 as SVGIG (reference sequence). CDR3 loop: CAGDRGGNTDTQYF. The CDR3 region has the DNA TGTGCCGGGGATCGAGGGGGAAACACAGATACGCAGTATTTT.

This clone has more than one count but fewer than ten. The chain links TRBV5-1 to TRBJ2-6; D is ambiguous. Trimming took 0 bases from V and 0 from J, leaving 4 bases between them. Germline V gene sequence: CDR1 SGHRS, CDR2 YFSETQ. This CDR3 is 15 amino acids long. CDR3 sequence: CASSLVASGANVLTF. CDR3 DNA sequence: TGCGCCAGCAGCTTGGTGGCCTCTGGGGCCAACGTCCTGACTTTC.

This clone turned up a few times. The CDR3 spells CASSVALYRSSYEQYF. The CDR3 DNA is TGTGCCAGCAGCGTAGCTCTGTACAGAAGCTCCTACGAGCAGTACTTC. The rearrangement joins TRBV9 to TRBJ2-7, with D hard to call. From germline, CDR1 is SGDLS and CDR2 YYNGEE. The CDR3 has 16 amino acids. V gave up 0 bases and J gave up 0 bases, with 13 bases separating them.

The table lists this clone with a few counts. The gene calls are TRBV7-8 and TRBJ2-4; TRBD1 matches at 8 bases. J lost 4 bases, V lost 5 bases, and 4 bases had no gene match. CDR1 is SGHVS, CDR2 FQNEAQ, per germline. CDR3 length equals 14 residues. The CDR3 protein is CASSPDRVKNIQYF. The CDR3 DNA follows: TGTGCCAGCAGCCCGGACAGGGTAAAAAACATTCAGTACTTC.

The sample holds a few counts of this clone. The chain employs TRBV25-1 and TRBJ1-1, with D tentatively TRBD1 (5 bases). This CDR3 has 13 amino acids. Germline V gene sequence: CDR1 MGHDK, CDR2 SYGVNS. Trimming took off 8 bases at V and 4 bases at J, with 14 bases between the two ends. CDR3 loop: CASRDLMTTEAFF. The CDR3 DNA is TGTGCCAGCCGGGACTTAATGACCACTGAAGCTTTCTTT.

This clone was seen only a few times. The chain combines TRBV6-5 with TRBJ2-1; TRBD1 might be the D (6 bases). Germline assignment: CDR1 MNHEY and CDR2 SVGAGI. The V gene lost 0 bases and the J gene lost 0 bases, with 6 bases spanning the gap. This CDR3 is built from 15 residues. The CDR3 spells CASSYSDSSYNEQFF. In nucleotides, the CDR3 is TGTGCCAGCAGTTACTCGGACAGCTCCTACAATGAGCAGTTCTTC.

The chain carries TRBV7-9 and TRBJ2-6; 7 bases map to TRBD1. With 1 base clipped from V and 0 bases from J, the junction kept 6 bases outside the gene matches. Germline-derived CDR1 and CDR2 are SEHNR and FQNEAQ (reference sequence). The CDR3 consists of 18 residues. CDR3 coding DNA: TGTGCCAGCAGCTTAGTAGGGGACAGCCTCTCTGGGGCCAACGTCCTGACTTTC. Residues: CASSLVGDSLSGANVLTF.

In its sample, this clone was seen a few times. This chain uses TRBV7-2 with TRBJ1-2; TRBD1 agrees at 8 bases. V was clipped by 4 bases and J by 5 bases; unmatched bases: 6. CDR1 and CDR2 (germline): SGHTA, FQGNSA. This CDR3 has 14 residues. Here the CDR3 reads CASSSQGVLYGYTF. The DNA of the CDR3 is TGTGCCAGCAGCTCACAGGGGGTGCTTTATGGCTACACCTTC.

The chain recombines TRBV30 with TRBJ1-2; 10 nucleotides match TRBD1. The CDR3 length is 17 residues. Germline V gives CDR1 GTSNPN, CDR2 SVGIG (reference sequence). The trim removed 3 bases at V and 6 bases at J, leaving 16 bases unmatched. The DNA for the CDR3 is TGTGCCTGGAGGAGTTACCCCGGGACAGGGGAAGAGAATGGCTACACCTTC. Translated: CAWRSYPGTGEENGYTF.

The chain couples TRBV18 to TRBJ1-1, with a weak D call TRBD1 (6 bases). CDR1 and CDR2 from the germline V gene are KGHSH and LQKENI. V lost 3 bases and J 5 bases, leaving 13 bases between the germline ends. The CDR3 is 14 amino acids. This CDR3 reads CASSPPGGHTEAFF. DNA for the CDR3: TGTGCCAGCTCACCTCCGGGGGGCCATACTGAAGCTTTCTTT.

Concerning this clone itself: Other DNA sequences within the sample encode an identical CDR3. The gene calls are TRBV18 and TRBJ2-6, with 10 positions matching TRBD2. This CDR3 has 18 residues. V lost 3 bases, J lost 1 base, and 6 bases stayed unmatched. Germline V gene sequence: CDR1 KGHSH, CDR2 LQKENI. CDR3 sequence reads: CASSPRLAGSSGANVLTF. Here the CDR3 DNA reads TGTGCCAGCTCACCTAGACTAGCGGGCTCGTCTGGGGCCAACGTCCTGACTTTC.

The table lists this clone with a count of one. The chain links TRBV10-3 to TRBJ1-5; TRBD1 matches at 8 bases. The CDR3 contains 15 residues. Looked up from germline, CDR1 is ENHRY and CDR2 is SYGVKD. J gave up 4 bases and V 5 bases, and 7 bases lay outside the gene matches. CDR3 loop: CAISPEQGENQPQHF. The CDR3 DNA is TGTGCCATCAGTCCGGAACAGGGGGAGAATCAGCCCCAGCATTTT.

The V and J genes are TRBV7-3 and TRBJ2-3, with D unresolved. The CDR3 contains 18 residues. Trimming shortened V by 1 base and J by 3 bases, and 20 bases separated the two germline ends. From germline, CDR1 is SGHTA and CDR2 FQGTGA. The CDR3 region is CASSLSPENRLRTDTQYF. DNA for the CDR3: TGTGCCAGCAGCTTAAGTCCGGAGAACCGCTTACGAACAGATACGCAGTATTTT.